One sample yielded the 23 T cell receptor beta chains listed below, sequenced in a study of shared clonotypes between healthy human individuals. The table came from immunoSEQ multiplex PCR; TCRdb's copy has only in-frame clones and leaves some out. This sample has 2 million to 3 million clones, with roughly 93% found just once. The sequencing input was naive CD4+ T cells from PBMCs. The sample's subset: CD45RA+ positively selected. These receptors all come from a man in his late teens or twenties in good health. Some clones in this sample may be carry-over from other donors' samples.

Notes on this clone: This specimen includes other DNA sequences encoding the same CDR3. The chain is built from TRBV6-5 and TRBJ1-1, with TRBD1 as a possible D gene (5 bases). The V gene's germline CDR1 is MNHEY and CDR2 SVGAGI. The CDR3 loop spans 14 amino acids. The V gene lost 0 bases and the J gene lost 4 bases, with 9 bases spanning the gap. The CDR3 bases are TGTGCCAGCAGTTACTCTCGGGGGGGCACTGAAGCTTTCTTT. Its translation: CASSYSRGGTEAFF.

The J gene is TRBJ1-1, the V gene TRBV29-1, with 8 positions matching TRBD1. With 7 bases clipped from V and 1 base from J, the junction kept 5 bases outside the gene matches. The CDR3 is 13 residues long. CDR1 SQVTM and CDR2 ANQGSEA come from the germline V gene. As DNA, the CDR3 is TGCAGCGGGTTCGGACAGGGGAACACTGAAGCTTTCTTT. Translating it yields CSGFGQGNTEAFF.

V is TRBV4-2 and J is TRBJ2-5; 8 nucleotides line up with TRBD1. Germline assignment: CDR1 LGHNA and CDR2 YNFKEQ. V lost 1 base to trimming and J lost 2 bases; unmatched junction nucleotides: 12. The CDR3 runs 18 residues. This CDR3 reads CASSQVTGGSGRQETQYF. The CDR3 coding sequence is TGTGCCAGCAGCCAAGTAACAGGGGGGAGTGGGAGGCAAGAGACCCAGTACTTC.

The chain links TRBV28 to TRBJ2-7, with TRBD2 matching over 9 bases. CDR3 length: 16 amino acids. Germline CDR1 is MDHEN and CDR2 is SYDVKM. V dropped 6 bases and J dropped 3; count of bases not matched to a gene: 12. CDR3: CASRGSAGGPDYEQYF. The CDR3 DNA reads as TGTGCCAGCAGGGGGTCCGCGGGAGGGCCCGACTACGAGCAGTACTTC.

This clone was counted a single time. V gene TRBV6-1 combines with J gene TRBJ1-2, with D unresolved. The germline gives CDR1 MNHNS, CDR2 SASEGT. This CDR3 contains 16 residues. Between the trimmed V and J ends, which lost 4 bases and 3 bases, there was a span of 18 bases. The CDR3 loop reads CASSVSAGHADYGYTF. DNA of the CDR3: TGTGCCAGCAGTGTTTCGGCTGGCCACGCCGACTATGGCTACACCTTC.

Comment on this clone: A much larger clone is a single base away; this may be a read error. V gene TRBV13 combines with J gene TRBJ2-5; no clear D gene. With 5 bases removed from V and 1 base from J, the gap between germline ends came to 2 bases. CDR1 PRHDT and CDR2 FYEKMQ come from the germline V gene (reference sequence). The CDR3 is made up of 11 amino acids. The CDR3 is CASSVQETQYF. CDR3 DNA: TGTGCCAGCAGCGTCCAAGAGACCCAGTACTTC.

The DNA for the CDR3 is TGTGCCAGCAGGGGGATCGCAACTAATGAAAAACTGTTTTTT. This sequence encodes CASRGIATNEKLFF. The chain employs TRBV7-9 and TRBJ1-4, with D unresolved. CDR1 is SEHNR and CDR2 is FQNEAQ in the germline V gene (reference sequence). This CDR3 is 14 amino acids long. V was shortened by 6 bases and J by 0 bases, with 8 bases between the two germline ends.

The chain joins TRBV4-1 to TRBJ1-1, with 7 nucleotides matching TRBD1. Germline CDR1 and CDR2: MGHRA and YSYEKL. Germline trimming cut 2 bases from V and 1 base from J; bases unmatched to any gene: 7. This CDR3 comprises 16 residues. Here the CDR3 reads CASSQKPGQKNTEAFF. CDR3 coding DNA: TGCGCCAGCAGCCAAAAGCCGGGACAGAAGAACACTGAAGCTTTCTTT.

This chain connects TRBV18 to TRBJ2-7, with 7 bases lining up with TRBD2. Germline trimming cut 10 bases from V and 2 bases from J; bases unmatched to any gene: 8. Germline CDR1 and CDR2: KGHSH and LQKENI. This CDR3 is built from 13 residues. The CDR3 sequence is CATAGESAYEQYF. As DNA, the CDR3 is TGTGCCACGGCGGGGGAATCGGCCTACGAGCAGTACTTC.

The chain is built from TRBV5-1 and TRBJ2-7; the D call may be TRBD1 or TRBD2 (7 bases each). CDR1 SGHRS and CDR2 YFSETQ come from the germline V gene. The CDR3 loop spans 18 amino acids. V was cut by 4 bases and J by 3 bases, with 26 bases left in between. CDR3 region: CASSPASGVQTGRYEQYF. CDR3 DNA sequence: TGCGCCAGCAGCCCTGCTAGCGGAGTTCAGACAGGGCGCTACGAGCAGTACTTC.

The chain links TRBV28 to TRBJ1-3; 12 nucleotides line up with TRBD1. Germline CDR1 reads MDHEN; CDR2 reads SYDVKM. Trimming took 6 bases from V and 2 from J; bases not matched to a gene: 5. The CDR3 extends over 16 amino acids. The chain's CDR3 is CASSSWDRGPGNTIYF. The CDR3 nucleotides are TGTGCCAGCAGCTCTTGGGACAGGGGGCCTGGAAACACCATATATTTT.

The V and J genes are TRBV19 and TRBJ1-2, with 9 bases aligning to TRBD1. Germline V gene lookup returns CDR1 LNHDA and CDR2 SQIVND (reference sequence). V shed 5 bases and J 3 bases; nucleotides not matched to a gene: 4. This CDR3 spans 14 amino acids. The CDR3 here is CASSETGGDYGYTF. The CDR3 bases are TGTGCCAGTAGTGAAACAGGGGGCGACTATGGCTACACCTTC.

J is TRBJ2-7 and V is TRBV15, with TRBD1 matching over 7 bases. The junction had 9 bases not matched to a gene; V was cut back by 8 bases and J by 2 bases. The CDR3 has 14 amino acids. Germline V gene data show CDR1 as LNHNV and CDR2 as YYDKDF (reference sequence). The CDR3 here is CATANPGQTYEQYF. For the CDR3, the DNA is TGTGCCACCGCGAACCCGGGACAGACCTACGAGCAGTACTTC. Supplemented by reference TRBV15 and TRBJ2-7, the full variable domain reads DAMVIQNPRYQVTQFGKPVTLSCSQTLNHNVMYWYQQKSSQAPKLLFHYYDKDFNNEADTPDNFQSRRPNTSFCFLDIRSPGLGDTAMYLCATANPGQTYEQYFGPGTRLTVT.

This chain connects TRBV7-6 to TRBJ2-7, with 11 nucleotides matching TRBD1. J lost 2 bases, V lost 5 bases, and 11 bases had no gene match. CDR1 SGHVS and CDR2 FNYEAQ come from the germline V gene. The CDR3 sequence is 17 residues long. This CDR3 reads CASSQLNPGQGAYEQYF. The CDR3, as DNA: TGTGCCAGCAGCCAGCTGAACCCGGGACAGGGGGCCTACGAGCAGTACTTC.

The chain combines TRBV6-5 with TRBJ1-2, with D hard to call. CDR3 length equals 13 residues. Germline V gene sequence: CDR1 MNHEY, CDR2 SVGAGI. V was cut by 6 bases and J by 2 bases, with 10 bases left in between. The CDR3 nucleotides are TGTGCCAGCAGATCCCAGGAGAACTATGGCTACACCTTC. Translated: CASRSQENYGYTF.

The chain couples TRBV28 to TRBJ1-5, with D unresolved. Germline V lookup: CDR1 MDHEN, CDR2 SYDVKM. The CDR3 is 14 residues long. The germline V and J ends were trimmed by 2 bases and 5 bases, with 10 bases remaining between them. The CDR3 loop reads CASSLARWDQPQHF. CDR3 in DNA: TGTGCCAGCAGTTTAGCCAGGTGGGATCAGCCCCAGCATTTT.

The rearrangement uses TRBV28 and TRBJ1-3; no firm D call. This CDR3 comprises 13 residues. CDR1 is MDHEN and CDR2 is SYDVKM in the germline V gene. Deletions cut 5 bases from V and 7 bases from J, with 12 bases between. CDR3: CASSQPNRNTIYF. The CDR3 coding sequence is TGTGCCAGCAGTCAGCCAAATAGGAACACCATATATTTT.

In DNA, the CDR3 is TGTGCCAGCAGTCTTAATCGGGGGGTAGAGACCCAGTACTTC. Its protein is CASSLNRGVETQYF. This chain uses TRBV6-6 with TRBJ2-5; 7 nucleotides align to TRBD2. Trimming at V came to 5 bases and at J to 4 bases, leaving 7 bases not matched to a gene. In germline, CDR1 is MNHNY, CDR2 SVGAGI (reference sequence). This CDR3 contains 14 residues.

The count of this clone is one. V usage is TRBV4-2 and J usage is TRBJ2-7; no reliable D call. Per germline, CDR1 LGHNA and CDR2 YNFKEQ. The V end lost 1 base, the J end lost 2 bases, and 9 bases lay between the germline ends. The length of the CDR3 is 14 residues. The CDR3 region is CASSQGVVAYEQYF. CDR3 nucleotide sequence: TGTGCCAGCAGCCAAGGAGTAGTTGCCTACGAGCAGTACTTC.

Turning to this clone: Germline is not matched at one junction end, which may reflect a read error. V and J are TRBV27 and TRBJ2-7, with TRBD1 matching over 9 bases. Germline V CDR1 and CDR2: MNHEY, SMNVEV (reference sequence). The CDR3 has 15 amino acids. The CDR3 DNA reads TGTGCCAGCAGTCCGGGACAGGGCGCTACCTACGAGCGGTACTTC. Amino acid sequence: CASSPGQGATYERYF.

This sequence joins TRBV7-8 and TRBJ1-1; tentative D call: TRBD1 (5 bases). Trimming stripped 2 bases from V and 3 bases from J, with 25 bases between. Germline CDR1 reads SGHVS; CDR2 reads FQNEAQ. The CDR3 spans 19 residues. CDR3 protein: CASSLRRDLFFKKDTEAFF. In nucleotides, the CDR3 is TGTGCCAGCAGCTTACGTCGGGACCTCTTCTTCAAAAAGGACACTGAAGCTTTCTTT.

The chain recombines TRBV28 with TRBJ1-2; D might be TRBD1 (6 bases). The CDR3 loop spans 15 amino acids. Between the trimmed V and J ends, which lost 2 bases and 0 bases, there was a span of 10 bases. Germline lookup yields CDR1 MDHEN and CDR2 SYDVKM. CDR3 amino acids: CASSLPGQTNYGYTF. The CDR3 DNA is TGTGCCAGCAGTTTACCTGGACAGACTAACTATGGCTACACCTTC.

The chain has TRBV5-1 and TRBJ1-4; D not resolved. V was cut by 4 bases and J by 0 bases, with 10 bases left in between. Germline assignment: CDR1 SGHRS and CDR2 YFSETQ. This CDR3 is built from 15 residues. The CDR3, as DNA: TGCGCCAGCAGCCAGGAGTCCCCAACTAATGAAAAACTGTTTTTT. This encodes CASSQESPTNEKLFF.